A single sample gave rise to the 27 T cell receptor beta chains below, sequenced in a study of cytomegalovirus exposure and HLA in healthy donors. Assay used: immunoSEQ multiplex PCR; TCRdb lists only in-frame clones, some missing. The sample includes fewer than 200,000 clones, 85% of them seen just once. The sample taken for sequencing was PBMCs. These TCRs come from a man younger than 35 in good health and CMV-seropositive.

The CDR3 loop is CASSLAGGGNTIYF. The DNA for the CDR3 is TGCGCCAGCAGCTTGGCCGGCGGTGGAAACACCATATATTTT. The chain employs TRBV5-1 and TRBJ1-3; D is unresolved. This CDR3 has 14 amino acids. CDR1 and CDR2 (germline): SGHRS, YFSETQ. V was cut by 0 bases and J by 3 bases, with 7 bases left in between.

This clone was detected many times. The rearrangement links TRBV6-6 to TRBJ2-3; perhaps TRBD1 as D (6 bases). V was cut by 2 bases and J by 6 bases, with 18 bases left in between. The CDR3 runs to 16 residues. The germline V gene has CDR1 MNHNY and CDR2 SVGAGI (reference sequence). The CDR3 sequence: CASSYASTGFRDTQYF. The DNA for the CDR3 is TGTGCCAGCAGTTACGCCTCGACAGGTTTTCGGGATACGCAGTATTTT.

The V call is TRBV7-9, the J call TRBJ1-3; a weak D match, TRBD1 (5 bases). CDR1 is SEHNR, CDR2 FQNEAQ, per germline (reference sequence). The CDR3 extends over 16 amino acids. V was clipped by 5 bases and J by 0 bases, with 14 bases between them. The CDR3 DNA is TGTGCCAGCAGCGTCGATCAGGGCATCTCTGGAAACACCATATATTTT. It encodes CASSVDQGISGNTIYF.

The gene calls are TRBV5-1 and TRBJ2-5, with D perhaps TRBD2 (5 bases). Trimming took 0 bases from V and 3 from J, leaving 9 bases between them. The CDR3 runs 14 residues. CDR1 and CDR2 from the germline V gene are SGHRS and YFSETQ. CDR3 protein: CASSLGREEETQYF. Here the CDR3 DNA reads TGCGCCAGCAGCTTGGGACGGGAAGAAGAGACCCAGTACTTC.

The J gene is TRBJ1-5, the V gene TRBV23-1; D gene ambiguous. Being an ORF, TRBV23-1 has a function that is uncertain. The CDR3 runs 16 residues. The V gene lost 6 bases and the J gene lost 6 bases, with 21 bases spanning the gap. CDR3 coding DNA: TGCGCCAGCAGGCGTATTGACACCAAGGTCCGTCAGCCCCAGCATTTT. Its protein is CASRRIDTKVRQPQHF.

This chain uses TRBV18 with TRBJ1-1; 10 bases map to TRBD1. The germline V gene encodes CDR1 KGHSH and CDR2 LQKENI. The J segment lost 6 bases and the V segment lost 3 bases, leaving 25 bases of the junction unmatched. This CDR3 has 21 amino acids. The CDR3 loop is CASSPPTRLSRAGQGIAEAFF. The CDR3 DNA reads TGTGCCAGCTCACCCCCGACCCGCCTGAGTCGGGCGGGACAGGGGATCGCTGAAGCTTTCTTT. The complete variable domain, with remaining parts taken from reference TRBV18 and TRBJ1-1, reads NAGVMQNPRHLVRRRGQEARLRCSPMKGHSHVYWYRQLPEEGLKFMVYLQKENIIDESGMPKERFSAEFPKEGPSILRIQQVVRGDSAAYFCASSPPTRLSRAGQGIAEAFFGQGTRLTVV.

This clone occurred once. The rearrangement links TRBV15 to TRBJ2-7, with 9 nucleotides matching TRBD1. Germline CDR1 and CDR2: LNHNV and YYDKDF (reference sequence). The V gene end was trimmed by 5 bases and the J gene end by 4 bases; junction bases not matched to a gene: 9. The CDR3 is 15 residues long. As DNA, the CDR3 is TGTGCCACCAGCCCGGGGACAGGGCTTCCTTACGAGCAGTACTTC. Its protein product is CATSPGTGLPYEQYF.

The table lists this clone with a few counts. This chain joins TRBV13 and TRBJ1-2; D uncertain. CDR1 is PRHDT and CDR2 is FYEKMQ in the germline V gene (reference sequence). The CDR3 extends over 14 amino acids. V was cut by 5 bases and J by 2 bases, with 12 bases left in between. The CDR3 coding sequence is TGTGCCAGCAGCCCAGGCAAATCGAACTATGGCTACACCTTC. Amino acid sequence: CASSPGKSNYGYTF.

This clone was counted a single time. The V call is TRBV5-1, the J call TRBJ1-2; D remains unclear. The CDR3 extends over 15 amino acids. In germline, CDR1 is SGHRS, CDR2 YFSETQ. The germline V and J ends were trimmed by 1 base and 0 bases, with 10 bases remaining between them. The DNA for the CDR3 is TGCGCCAGCAGCTTGACAGTTCCCACTAACTATGGCTACACCTTC. Protein product: CASSLTVPTNYGYTF. Using reference TRBV5-1 and TRBJ1-2 for the parts outside the CDR3, the full variable domain is KAGVTQTPRYLIKTRGQQVTLSCSPISGHRSVSWYQQTPGQGLQFLFEYFSETQRNKGNFPGRFSGRQFSNSRSEMNVSTLELGDSALYLCASSLTVPTNYGYTFGSGTRLTVV.

The chain carries TRBV27 and TRBJ2-2, with a tentative D call TRBD1 (6 bases). Looked up from germline, CDR1 is MNHEY and CDR2 is SMNVEV (reference sequence). V lost 5 bases and J lost 3, with 13 bases in between. CDR3 length equals 15 residues. CDR3 in DNA: TGTGCCAGCAGTCTGACGGACAGTTACACCGGGGAGCTGTTTTTT. Translated: CASSLTDSYTGELFF.

This chain links TRBV5-1 with TRBJ2-1; D ambiguous. The germline gives CDR1 SGHRS, CDR2 YFSETQ. The CDR3 contains 11 residues. Trimming stripped 0 bases from V and 8 bases from J, with 3 bases between. The CDR3 DNA follows: TGCGCCAGCAGCTTGGCCTATGAGCAGTTCTTC. Amino acids: CASSLAYEQFF. The complete variable domain, with remaining parts taken from reference TRBV5-1 and TRBJ2-1, reads KAGVTQTPRYLIKTRGQQVTLSCSPISGHRSVSWYQQTPGQGLQFLFEYFSETQRNKGNFPGRFSGRQFSNSRSEMNVSTLELGDSALYLCASSLAYEQFFGPGTRLTVL.

This chain connects TRBV15 to TRBJ2-7, with D possibly TRBD1 on 5 matching bases. This CDR3 has 14 amino acids. V was pared by 0 bases and J by 0 bases, with 6 bases between. CDR1 LNHNV and CDR2 YYDKDF come from the germline V gene (reference sequence). DNA for the CDR3: TGTGCCACCAGCAGAGAGGACAACTCCTACGAGCAGTACTTC. It codes for CATSREDNSYEQYF.

The gene calls are TRBV30 and TRBJ1-2; possible D gene TRBD1, 5 bases. The CDR3 has 11 residues. V lost 5 bases, J lost 1 base, and 5 bases lay in between. Looked up from germline, CDR1 is GTSNPN and CDR2 is SVGIG (reference sequence). The CDR3 is CAWDSNYGYTF. In nucleotides, the CDR3 is TGTGCCTGGGACAGTAACTATGGCTACACCTTC.

This clone was seen a handful of times. V usage is TRBV11-2 and J usage is TRBJ1-4; D unresolved. CDR3 length: 17 amino acids. Trimming shortened V by 5 bases and J by 3 bases, and 19 bases separated the two germline ends. The germline gives CDR1 SGHAT, CDR2 FQNNGV. CDR3 sequence: CASSPEADFLANEKLFF. CDR3 nucleotides: TGTGCCAGCAGCCCAGAGGCAGACTTTTTGGCTAATGAAAAACTGTTTTTT.

This clone has a handful of counts. The rearrangement uses TRBV7-9 and TRBJ1-1; D is perhaps TRBD1 (5 bases). V was cut by 6 bases and J by 1 base, with 18 bases left in between. CDR1 and CDR2 from the germline V gene are SEHNR and FQNEAQ (reference sequence). CDR3 length equals 16 residues. The CDR3 reads CASSPMTAGENTEAFF. The CDR3 DNA reads as TGTGCCAGCAGTCCAATGACAGCGGGGGAGAACACTGAAGCTTTCTTT.

This clone appeared once. The chain recombines TRBV7-9 with TRBJ2-7; no definite D call. V lost 7 bases to trimming and J lost 5 bases, with 21 bases between them. The CDR3 consists of 15 residues. Germline CDR1 reads SEHNR; CDR2 reads FQNEAQ (reference sequence). CDR3 in DNA: TGTGCCAGCACCACCGGTAACTTCTTGGTGGACGAGCAGTACTTC. Amino acids: CASTTGNFLVDEQYF.

This chain links TRBV15 with TRBJ1-4, with 7 bases that match TRBD1. Per germline, CDR1 LNHNV and CDR2 YYDKDF (reference sequence). Trimming cost V 4 bases and J 7 bases; bases outside gene matches: 21. There are 19 residues in the CDR3. The CDR3 sequence: CATSTSPGQKYLSGEKLFF. Here the CDR3 DNA reads TGTGCCACCAGCACCTCCCCGGGACAGAAATACCTTTCGGGTGAAAAACTGTTTTTT.

The gene calls are TRBV28 and TRBJ1-3, with D unresolved. The germline CDR1 and CDR2 sequences are MDHEN and SYDVKM. Trimming pared 5 bases from V and 1 base from J, leaving 12 bases between. CDR3 length equals 15 residues. In DNA form, the CDR3 reads TGTGCCAGCAGTCCCGGCCAGGTTTCTGGAAACACCATATATTTT. Protein: CASSPGQVSGNTIYF.

Remarks on this clone: The sample has other DNA sequences that encode this CDR3 too. The chain couples TRBV4-1 to TRBJ1-1; possible D gene TRBD1, 6 bases. Germline V gives CDR1 MGHRA, CDR2 YSYEKL. V gave up 4 bases and J gave up 5 bases, with 11 bases separating them. The CDR3 totals 13 residues. The chain's CDR3 is CASSPDRLTEAFF. The CDR3 nucleotides are TGCGCCAGCAGCCCTGACAGGCTGACTGAAGCTTTCTTT.

This clone was recorded only once. The chain is built from TRBV5-1 and TRBJ2-3, with 9 bases identical to TRBD2. The length of the CDR3 is 16 residues. CDR1 and CDR2 from the germline V gene are SGHRS and YFSETQ. Trimming took 0 bases from V and 3 from J; bases not matched to a gene: 5. CDR3 in amino acids: CASSLDPSGDTDTQYF. CDR3 nucleotide sequence: TGCGCCAGCAGCTTGGACCCTAGCGGGGATACAGATACGCAGTATTTT.

J is TRBJ2-2 and V is TRBV29-1, with TRBD1 identical over 7 bases. V lost 6 bases and J lost 6; bases outside the gene matches: 1. Germline CDR1 is SQVTM and CDR2 is ANQGSEA. CDR3 size: 11 residues. CDR3 in DNA: TGCAGCGTAACAGGGGCCGGGGAGCTGTTTTTT. Translating gives CSVTGAGELFF.

The chain recombines TRBV27 with TRBJ1-1; no definite D call. The CDR3 sequence is 16 residues long. Per germline, CDR1 MNHEY and CDR2 SMNVEV (reference sequence). V shed 2 bases and J shed 1 base, with 14 bases lying between them. This chain's CDR3 is CASSLAGRATNTEAFF. DNA of the CDR3: TGTGCCAGCAGTTTAGCGGGAAGAGCTACGAACACTGAAGCTTTCTTT.

This chain connects TRBV2 to TRBJ2-2; 8 bases are shared with TRBD2. CDR3 length: 17 amino acids. Germline lookup yields CDR1 SNHLY and CDR2 FYNNEI. Losses at the gene ends were 4 bases for V and 5 bases for J; bases not matched to a gene: 12. The CDR3 here is CASSVSSGREDTGELFF. The CDR3 DNA sequence: TGTGCCAGCAGTGTTTCTTCCGGGAGGGAGGATACCGGGGAGCTGTTTTTT.

This clone was counted only a few times. V gene TRBV12-1 combines with J gene TRBJ1-6. TRBV12-1 is described as a pseudogene. The CDR3 has 15 amino acids. The CDR3 reads CASSLLGGENSPLHF. CDR3 nucleotides: TGTGCCAGCAGCTTGCTGGGGGGGGAGAATTCACCCCTCCACTTT.

The rearrangement links TRBV5-1 to TRBJ1-1; TRBD1 might be the D (6 bases). Germline V gene sequence: CDR1 SGHRS, CDR2 YFSETQ. CDR3 length: 14 residues. V lost 0 bases, J lost 5 bases, and 11 bases lay in between. The CDR3 region is CASSLGEGGTEAFF. In nucleotides, the CDR3 is TGCGCCAGCAGCTTGGGCGAAGGGGGAACTGAAGCTTTCTTT.

The chain recombines TRBV27 with TRBJ2-7, with 10 bases that match TRBD2. Germline-derived CDR1 and CDR2 are MNHEY and SMNVEV (reference sequence). With 2 bases clipped from V and 6 bases from J, the junction kept 10 bases outside the gene matches. CDR3 size: 16 residues. CDR3 sequence reads: CASSLDLAGAPGEQYF. CDR3 sequence (DNA): TGTGCCAGCAGTTTAGACCTAGCGGGAGCTCCCGGCGAGCAGTACTTC.

The chain recombines TRBV29-1 with TRBJ2-2; TRBD1 aligns across 9 bases. With 5 bases clipped from V and 7 bases from J, the junction kept 8 bases outside the gene matches. The CDR3 covers 14 residues. Germline-derived CDR1 and CDR2 are SQVTM and ANQGSEA. CDR3 loop: CSVQQGARGGELFF. The CDR3 DNA reads TGCAGCGTTCAACAGGGGGCCCGTGGCGGGGAGCTGTTTTTT.